The clone carrying this TCR beta chain was counted a few times. Data came from immunoSEQ multiplex PCR; TCRdb stores just in-frame clones and leaves some out. Among some 62,000 clones listed, approximately 89% were seen once. This specimen belongs to a study of technical replicates of blood from a handful of donors. V was trimmed by 5 bases and J by 7 bases, leaving 16 bases between them. The germline V gene has CDR1 SGHDT and CDR2 YYEEEE. This CDR3 spans 14 amino acids. The V and J genes are TRBV5-6 and TRBJ1-5; tentatively, D is TRBD1 (5 bases). The sample comprised PBMCs. The sequence derives from a human donor in good health. Some clones in this sample may be carry-over from other donors' samples. The CDR3 region is CASSKTGGGQPQHF. As DNA, the CDR3 is TGTGCCAGCAGTAAGACCGGGGGAGGGCAGCCCCAGCATTTT.